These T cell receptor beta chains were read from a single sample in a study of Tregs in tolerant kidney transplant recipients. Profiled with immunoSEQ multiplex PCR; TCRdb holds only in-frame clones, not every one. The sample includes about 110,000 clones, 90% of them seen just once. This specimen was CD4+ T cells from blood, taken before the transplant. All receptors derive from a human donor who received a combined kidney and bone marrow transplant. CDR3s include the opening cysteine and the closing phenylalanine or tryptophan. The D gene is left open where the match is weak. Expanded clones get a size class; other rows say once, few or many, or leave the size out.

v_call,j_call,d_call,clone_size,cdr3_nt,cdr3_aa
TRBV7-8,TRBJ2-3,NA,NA,TGTGCCAGCAGCTTAGGAGCCCGGGGGGCCGGGGATACGCAGTATTTT,CASSLGARGAGDTQYF
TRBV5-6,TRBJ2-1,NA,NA,TGTGCCAGCAGCCTTTTGCAACAGGGTGATGAGCAGTTCTTC,CASSLLQQGDEQFF
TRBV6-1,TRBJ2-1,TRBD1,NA,TGTGCCAGCACCAGGACAGGGGACCTCTACAATGAGCAGTTCTTC,CASTRTGDLYNEQFF
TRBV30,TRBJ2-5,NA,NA,TGTGCCTGGAGTAGGAACAGCCAAGAGACCCAGTACTTC,CAWSRNSQETQYF
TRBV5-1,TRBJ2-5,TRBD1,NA,TGCGCCAGCAGCTTTAAGGGACAGGCCCAAGAGACCCAGTACTTC,CASSFKGQAQETQYF
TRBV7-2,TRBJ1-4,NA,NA,TGTGCCAGCAGCTACTCAACTAATGAAAAACTGTTTTTT,CASSYSTNEKLFF
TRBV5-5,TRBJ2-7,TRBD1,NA,TGTGCCAGCAGTGTGACAGGGTTGAAGGACGAGCAGTACTTC,CASSVTGLKDEQYF
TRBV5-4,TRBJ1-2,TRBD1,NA,TGTGCCAGCACCAAGGGGGGACAGATTTATGGCTACACCTTC,CASTKGGQIYGYTF
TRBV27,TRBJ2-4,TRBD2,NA,TGTGCCAGCAGGGTAACCCTAGCGGGAAGGGACATTCAGTACTTC,CASRVTLAGRDIQYF
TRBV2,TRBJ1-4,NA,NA,TGTGCCAGCACTGCTATGGTAGAACTGTTTTTT,CASTAMVELFF
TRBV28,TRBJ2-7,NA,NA,TGTGCCAGCAGGGGCACCGAATACGAGCAGTACTTC,CASRGTEYEQYF
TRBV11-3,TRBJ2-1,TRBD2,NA,TGTGCCAGCAGCTTAGGCGGGACTAGCGGGGCCTACAATGAGCAGTTCTTC,CASSLGGTSGAYNEQFF
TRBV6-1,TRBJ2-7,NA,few,TGTGCCAGCAGTGCAACCTACGAGCAGTACTTC,CASSATYEQYF
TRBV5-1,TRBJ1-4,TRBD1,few,TGCGCCAGCAGCTCGGGACAGGGTAATGAAAAACTGTTTTTT,CASSSGQGNEKLFF
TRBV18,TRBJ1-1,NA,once,TGTGCCAGCTCACCACAGTCAGGAGGAGCTTTCTTT,CASSPQSGGAFF
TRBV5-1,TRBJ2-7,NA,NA,TGCGCCAGCAGCTTGGGGGGAGCGATCTACGAGCAGTACTTC,CASSLGGAIYEQYF
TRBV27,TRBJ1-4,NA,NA,TGTGCCAGCCACCCCCTCGGGGGGGCTAATGAAAAACTGTTTTTT,CASHPLGGANEKLFF
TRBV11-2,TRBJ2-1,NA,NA,TGTGCCAGCAGCTTACTTCCAGGCTCTATCGTTAGTGAGCAGTTCTTC,CASSLLPGSIVSEQFF
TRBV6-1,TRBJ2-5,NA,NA,TGTGCCAGCAGCGAAAGTGGAGGGGCCGGAGAGACCCAGTACTTC,CASSESGGAGETQYF
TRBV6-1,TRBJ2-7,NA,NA,TGTGCCAGCAGTGTTAACCCAAAGACATACGAGCAGTACTTC,CASSVNPKTYEQYF
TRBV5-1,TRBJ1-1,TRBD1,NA,TGCGCCAGCAGCTTGGTAGGTGGCAGGGGGCGAGGGAACACTGAAGCTTTCTTT,CASSLVGGRGRGNTEAFF
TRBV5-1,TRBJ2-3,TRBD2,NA,TGCGCCAGCAGCTTGGGGCTAGCGGGAAGCACAGATACGCAGTATTTT,CASSLGLAGSTDTQYF
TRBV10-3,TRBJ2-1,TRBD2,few,TGTGCCATCAGTGAGGGCCTAGCGGGGGGCCAAGAGCAGTTCTTC,CAISEGLAGGQEQFF
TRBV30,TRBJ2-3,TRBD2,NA,TGTGCCTGGAGTCCAGCGGGAGCCGCAGATACGCAGTATTTT,CAWSPAGAADTQYF
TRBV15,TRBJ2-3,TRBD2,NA,TGTGCCACCAGACTAGCGGGAGACACAGATACGCAGTATTTT,CATRLAGDTDTQYF
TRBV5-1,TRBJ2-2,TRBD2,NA,TGCGCCAGCAGCGGTGTTAGCGGGAGTGACACCGGGGAGCTGTTTTTT,CASSGVSGSDTGELFF
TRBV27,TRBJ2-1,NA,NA,TGTGCCAGCAGTCCCAGACAAGGCGAGCAGTTCTTC,CASSPRQGEQFF
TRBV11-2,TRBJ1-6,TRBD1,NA,TGTGCCAGCAGCCCCTGGGACAGGGGTAATTCACCCCTCCACTTT,CASSPWDRGNSPLHF
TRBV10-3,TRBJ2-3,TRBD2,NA,TGTGCCATCAGGGGGGGGAGCACAGATACGCAGTATTTT,CAIRGGSTDTQYF
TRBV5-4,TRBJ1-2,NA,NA,TGTGCCAGCAGCTTGCCTACAGGCCACTATGGCTACACCTTC,CASSLPTGHYGYTF
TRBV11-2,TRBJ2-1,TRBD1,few,TGTGCCAGCAGCTCAGCCGGGACAGGGAGTAATGAGCAGTTCTTC,CASSSAGTGSNEQFF
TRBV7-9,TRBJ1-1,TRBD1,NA,TGTGCCAGCAGCTTAATTTTTGTGGGACAGGCGAACACTGAAGCTTTCTTT,CASSLIFVGQANTEAFF
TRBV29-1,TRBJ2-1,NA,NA,TGCAGCGTTGGAGGCGGGGTGAGCGGTCCCTACAATGAGCAGTTCTTC,CSVGGGVSGPYNEQFF
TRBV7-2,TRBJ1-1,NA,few,TGTGCCAGCAGATTCGGGTTCACTGAAGCTTTCTTT,CASRFGFTEAFF
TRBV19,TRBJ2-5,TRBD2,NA,TGTGCCAGTAGTACACTAGCGGGAGTACAGGAAGAGACCCAGTACTTC,CASSTLAGVQEETQYF
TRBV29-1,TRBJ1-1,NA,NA,TGCAGCGTGGTGGACAGACTGAACACTGAAGCTTTCTTT,CSVVDRLNTEAFF
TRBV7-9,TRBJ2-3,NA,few,TGTGCCAGCAGCTCCCCCAGTCGGGCGGGGGCGTCAGATACGCAGTATTTT,CASSSPSRAGASDTQYF
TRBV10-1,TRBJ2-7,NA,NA,TGCGCCAGCAGTGGAACGGGGTCCTACGAGCAGTACTTC,CASSGTGSYEQYF
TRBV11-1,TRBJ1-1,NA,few,TGTGCCAGCAGCTTCGAAAGGATAAGTGAGGCTGAAGCTTTCTTT,CASSFERISEAEAFF
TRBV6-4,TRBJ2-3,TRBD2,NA,TGTGCCAGCAGTGACGGGCTAGCGGGGTCTAGCACAGATACGCAGTATTTT,CASSDGLAGSSTDTQYF
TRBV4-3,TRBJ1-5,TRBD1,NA,TGCGCCAGCAGCCAAGGGGACAGGGGAGATCAGCCCCAGCATTTT,CASSQGDRGDQPQHF
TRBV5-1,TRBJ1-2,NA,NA,TGCGCCAGCAGCTTGGCGGGGGGCCTGGATTTATATGGCTACACCTTC,CASSLAGGLDLYGYTF
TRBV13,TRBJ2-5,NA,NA,TGTGCCAGCAGCTTGTTGCGGGAGACCCAGTACTTC,CASSLLRETQYF
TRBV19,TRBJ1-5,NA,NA,TGTGCCAGTAGTATAGGGGGGCAGCAGAATCAGCCCCAGCATTTT,CASSIGGQQNQPQHF
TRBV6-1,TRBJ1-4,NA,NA,TGTGCCAGCAGAGCGACAGGATCTGAAAAACTGTTTTTT,CASRATGSEKLFF
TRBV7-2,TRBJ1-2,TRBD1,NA,TGTGCCAGCAGCCCAGCCGGGACAGTCAACTATGGCTACACCTTC,CASSPAGTVNYGYTF
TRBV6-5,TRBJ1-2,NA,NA,TGTGCCAGCAGAGATGCAGGATTCTATGGCTACACCTTC,CASRDAGFYGYTF
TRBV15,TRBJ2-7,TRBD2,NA,TGTGCCACCGCTGGACTAGCGGGAGGGCCTCAAGAGCAGTACTTC,CATAGLAGGPQEQYF
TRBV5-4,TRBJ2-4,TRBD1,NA,TGTGCCAGCAGCTTGGGGGACAGTAAAAACATTCAGTACTTC,CASSLGDSKNIQYF
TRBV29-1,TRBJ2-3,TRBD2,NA,TGCAGCGTTGAAGATGCGCTAGCGGGTAGTAGCACAGATACGCAGTATTTT,CSVEDALAGSSTDTQYF
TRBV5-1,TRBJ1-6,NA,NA,TGCGCCAGCAGCTCCACCCAGGGTGATTCACCCCTCCACTTT,CASSSTQGDSPLHF
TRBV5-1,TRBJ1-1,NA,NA,TGCGCCAGCAGCTTGGCACAGATGGACACTGAAGCTTTCTTT,CASSLAQMDTEAFF
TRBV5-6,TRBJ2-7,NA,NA,TGTGCCAGCAGCTTGGCCAACGCAGGGGACGAGCAGTACTTC,CASSLANAGDEQYF
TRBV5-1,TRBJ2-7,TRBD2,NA,TGCGCCAGCAGCTTTGGCGGGAGGGCTAACGAGCAGTACTTC,CASSFGGRANEQYF
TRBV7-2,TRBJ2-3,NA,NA,TGTGCCAGCAGCTTAGGTAGGCGTCAGGGGAACACAGATACGCAGTATTTT,CASSLGRRQGNTDTQYF
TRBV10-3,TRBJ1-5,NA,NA,TGTGCCACGAGAAGGGAATCGGGGCAGCCCCAGCATTTT,CATRRESGQPQHF